These 14 T cell receptor beta chains were all obtained from the same sample, sequenced in a study of cytomegalovirus exposure and HLA in healthy donors. It was with 60 Vbeta and 13 Jbeta primers that the PCR ran. Profiled with immunoSEQ multiplex PCR; TCRdb holds only in-frame clones, not every one. In the table there are 100,000 to 150,000 clones, 70% to 80% of which are singletons. Sequencing input: PBMCs. These receptors all come from a man aged 50 to 59 in good health and CMV-seronegative.

Regarding this clone: The junction departs from the called germline gene at one end, perhaps through a read error. V gene TRBV7-9 combines with J gene TRBJ1-2, with 7 nucleotides matching TRBD1. Germline-derived CDR1 and CDR2 are SEHNR and FQNEAQ (reference sequence). The CDR3 consists of 15 residues. The DNA of the CDR3 is TGTTCCAGCAGCTTACCCAACAGGGGTTTGAGTGGCTACACCTTC. Translated, it gives CSSSLPNRGLSGYTF.

This sequence joins TRBV5-6 and TRBJ1-5; no clear D. The CDR3 contains 13 residues. With 0 bases removed from V and 1 base from J, the gap between germline ends came to 2 bases. Germline CDR1 and CDR2: SGHDT and YYEEEE. CDR3 loop: CASSLASNQPQHF. The CDR3 nucleotides are TGTGCCAGCAGCTTGGCGAGCAATCAGCCCCAGCATTTT.

This chain links TRBV7-9 with TRBJ1-6; D not certain. The CDR3 sequence is 12 residues long. The germline CDR1 and CDR2 sequences are SEHNR and FQNEAQ (reference sequence). Trimming stripped 5 bases from V and 9 bases from J, with 8 bases between. The CDR3 DNA reads as TGTGCCAGCAGCCGGGATGTTTCACCCCTCCACTTT. It encodes CASSRDVSPLHF.

The chain employs TRBV14 and TRBJ2-7; D not certain. The germline V gene has CDR1 SGHDN and CDR2 FVKESK. The CDR3 covers 13 residues. Trimming left V 8 bases short and J 1 base short, with 12 bases between. CDR3 protein: CASRSGPSYEQYF. The CDR3 nucleotides are TGTGCCAGCCGGTCAGGTCCATCCTACGAGCAGTACTTC.

This chain links TRBV27 with TRBJ2-1, with 9 bases fitting TRBD2. The CDR3 sequence is 16 residues long. Germline CDR1 is MNHEY and CDR2 is SMNVEV (reference sequence). With 5 bases clipped from V and 4 bases from J, the junction kept 9 bases outside the gene matches. CDR3 DNA: TGTGCCAGCAGTCCGTCCTTAGCGGGGGCGTACAATGAGCAGTTCTTC. Residues: CASSPSLAGAYNEQFF.

This clone was observed a handful of times. V and J are TRBV7-2 and TRBJ1-3; possibly TRBD1 for D (5 bases). Trimming removed 1 base at V and 0 bases at J, with 10 bases between. Germline V lookup: CDR1 SGHTA, CDR2 FQGNSA. The CDR3 runs 16 residues. The CDR3 DNA reads as TGTGCCAGCAGCTTAGACCAGGGTAGCTCTGGAAACACCATATATTTT. Translating gives CASSLDQGSSGNTIYF.

Worth noting for this clone: The germline gene is not matched at one end of the junction; a read error may be the cause. The identical CDR3 is also encoded by other nucleotide sequences in the sample. The J gene is TRBJ1-1, the V gene TRBV19, with 10 bases aligning to TRBD1. The CDR3 totals 16 residues. The V gene's germline CDR1 is LNHDA and CDR2 SQIVND (reference sequence). The CDR3 sequence: CASIPPGQGMNTEAFF. CDR3 nucleotides: TGTGCCAGTATCCCACCGGGACAGGGGATGAACACTGAGGCTTTCTTT. The full variable domain, its missing parts supplied by reference TRBV19 and TRBJ1-1, is DGGITQSPKYLFRKEGQNVTLSCEQNLNHDAMYWYRQDPGQGLRLIYYSQIVNDFQKGDIAEGYSVSREKKESFPLTVTSAQKNPTAFYLCASIPPGQGMNTEAFFGQGTRLTVV.

This clone came up a few times. The V and J genes are TRBV29-1 and TRBJ1-3, with 7 bases fitting TRBD1. Germline loops: CDR1 SQVTM, CDR2 ANQGSEA. The CDR3 is 13 residues long. The junction had 4 bases not matched to a gene; V was cut back by 6 bases and J by 2 bases. As DNA, the CDR3 is TGCAGCGTACAGGGGCTAGCTGGAAACACCATATATTTT. Its protein product is CSVQGLAGNTIYF.

This chain connects TRBV7-2 to TRBJ2-3; TRBD2 matches 9 bases. The ends lost 1 base at V and 11 bases at J; junction bases unmatched: 10. CDR1 SGHTA and CDR2 FQGNSA come from the germline V gene. The CDR3 contains 15 residues. The DNA of the CDR3 is TGTGCCAGCAGCTTAGGGCGGGGGGGCCTGGCGCGGCAGTATTTT. Its translation is CASSLGRGGLARQYF.

The chain couples TRBV6-6 to TRBJ1-5; TRBD1 agrees at 10 bases. The V gene end was trimmed by 5 bases and the J gene end by 5 bases; junction bases not matched to a gene: 6. Germline CDR1 reads MNHNY; CDR2 reads SVGAGI (reference sequence). This CDR3 has 15 residues. The CDR3 region has the DNA TGTGCCAGCAGTATACCCGGGACAGGGGATCAGCCCCAGCATTTT. Protein product: CASSIPGTGDQPQHF.

Details on this clone: A read error may produce the germline difference seen at one junction end. The chain links TRBV28 to TRBJ2-3; 14 nucleotides agree with TRBD2. The length of the CDR3 is 15 residues. Germline CDR1 MDHEN, CDR2 SYDVKM. The CDR3, as DNA: TGTGCCAGCAATTTAGGACTAGCGGGGGGCTATACGCAGTATTTT. It translates to CASNLGLAGGYTQYF.

The rearrangement uses TRBV4-1 and TRBJ1-6; D gene unclear. Germline loops: CDR1 MGHRA, CDR2 YSYEKL. The ends were cut back, 0 bases at V and 8 bases at J, with 20 bases in the middle. This CDR3 has 18 residues. The CDR3: CASSQDGNTGSTHSPLHF. In DNA form, the CDR3 reads TGCGCCAGCAGCCAAGATGGCAATACGGGGTCAACGCATTCACCCCTCCACTTT.

The J gene is TRBJ2-7, the V gene TRBV7-8; 8 nucleotides agree with TRBD1. This CDR3 is built from 15 residues. CDR1 SGHVS and CDR2 FQNEAQ come from the germline V gene. Trimming took 5 bases from V and 1 from J; bases not matched to a gene: 7. The CDR3 coding sequence is TGTGCCAGCAGCCCGACAGGGGAAAGGTCCTACGAGCAGTACGTC. This translates into CASSPTGERSYEQYV.

The rearrangement links TRBV5-5 to TRBJ1-5; D may be TRBD1 (5 bases). The V and J ends lost 0 bases and 2 bases respectively, with 12 bases between them. CDR1 SGHKS and CDR2 YYEKEE come from the germline V gene (reference sequence). The length of the CDR3 is 16 residues. The chain's CDR3 is CASSLVWGEGNQPQHF. In nucleotides, the CDR3 is TGTGCCAGCAGCTTGGTATGGGGGGAGGGCAATCAGCCCCAGCATTTT.